This TCR beta chain was recovered during a study of blood T cell repertoires in COVID-19 (dated by TCRdb to the early 2020s). In terms of the full investigation: The collaborator samples originated in the United States, Italy and Spain and spanned the acute and convalescent phases of COVID-19. The material from the prospective study consisted of cDNA or gDNA derived from T cells, B-cell-depleted T cells, or PBMCs. Where HLA class I and class II types were available, the types were taken from metadata supplied by the sample provider, not from assay-based typing. Subjects who had been exposed to COVID-19, were actively infected with it, or had recovered from it provided the deeply sampled blood TCRbeta repertoires that made up the dataset. Samples were obtained from the ongoing ImmuneRACE study (first 160 participants) and from approximately 1,200 subjects provided by 6 global collaborators. The repertoires were released in a freely available public database meant as a resource for research on the immune response to SARS-CoV-2. Nearly every sample came with metadata listing a de-identified subject ID, COVID-19 status, age in years and sex.

Summary of the overall study and its limitations: The quantity of clinical and demographic metadata differed by source and by participant and was supplied without curation.

Compared with germline, V lacks 6 bases and J lacks 6 bases; bases without a gene match: 10. From the germline V gene, CDR1 is KGHSH and CDR2 is LQKENI. From its cysteine to its phenylalanine, the CDR3 spans 14 amino acids. The only DNA kept is the CDR3, 42 bases in frame from the first base. This clone was counted ten times or more. The clone's antigen remains unknown. No per-base quality is available; no much larger clone lies one base away. TCRbeta CDR3 regions were amplified from genomic DNA using the immunoSEQ Assay, a bias-controlled multiplex PCR. In the authors' own workflow: Within the assay, amplification of reference gene primers was used to estimate how many nucleated cells each sample contained. Sequence reads were collapsed and filtered to measure the absolute abundance of every unique TCRbeta CDR3 rearrangement. For each sample, productive Simpson clonality was calculated as the square root of Simpson's diversity index across productive rearrangements. This is the immuneACCESS table as TCRdb keeps it, with only in-frame sequences that have V and J called. A part of the clones is gone; compared with another copy, unresolved V genes explain less than half, and the rest is unexplained. That table supplies the V and J calls and clone size; D and trimming were determined from the DNA. The sample includes around 190,000 clones, with around 77% observed a single time. The ten most abundant clones make up around 7% of the sample.

The collaborating institutions used their own protocols to collect whole blood in K2EDTA tubes. For TCRbeta analysis, collaborators shipped samples as frozen whole blood, isolated PBMCs, or DNA extracted from either of those sample types. The clonotype originates from a man between 65 and 79 years old with active or convalescent COVID-19. Sequenced input: peripheral blood. This sequence uses TRBV18 and TRBJ2-7; 8 central nucleotides agree with TRBD1. This receptor carries the CDR3 CASSPTGVSREQYF. The DNA sequence is as follows: TGTGCCAGCTCCCCGACAGGGGTTAGTCGCGAGCAGTACTTC.